This record concerns one T cell receptor beta chain sequence. The V end lost 6 bases, the J end lost 2 bases, and 17 bases lay between the germline ends. Per the germline V gene, CDR1 is SEHNR and CDR2 is FQNEAQ (reference sequence). CDR3 length: 15 amino acids. The record originates from a study of T cells after yellow fever vaccination. MiXCR, applied by TCRdb to the 5' RACE reads, yields one record per CDR3 protein. The table includes 310,000 or so distinct CDR3 sequences, around 3.9% detected once. The sample in question was PBMCs, obtained on the day of the yellow fever booster vaccination. The clonotype was recovered from a man younger than 30 who received the YFV17D yellow fever vaccine. This chain links TRBV7-9 with TRBJ2-7; D is possibly TRBD1 or TRBD2 (5 bases each). The CDR3 protein is CASSPGTALPYEQYV. CDR3 nucleotides: TGTGCCAGCAGTCCCGGGACGGCCCTACCCTACGAGCAGTACGTC.